Reported below is one TCR beta chain. Its antigen is not known. Profiling relied on immunoSEQ multiplex PCR, and the TCRdb table lists in-frame clones only, not all of them. The sample lists approximately 90,000 clones, 85% to 90% occurring once. This sample was included in a study of T cell responses to AZD1222 COVID-19 vaccine. Whole-study results and caveats: White British people made up most donors, females outnumbered males, and clonal diversity was possibly underestimated.

V was pared by 11 bases and J by 3 bases, with 15 bases of the junction left unmatched. Germline values: CDR1 MNHEY, CDR2 SVGAGI. This CDR3 contains 15 residues. The material sequenced was peripheral blood, taken on day 0 of AZD1222 vaccination. The rearrangement links TRBV6-5 to TRBJ2-5; TRBD2 agrees at 7 bases. This sequence originates from an adult in good health. CDR3: CAGGTYQAGKETQYF. The CDR3, as DNA: TGTGCCGGAGGCACATATCAAGCGGGGAAAGAGACCCAGTACTTC.